These 27 T cell receptor beta chains came from one sample sequenced in a study of T cells after somatic rescue of genetic block. TCRdb keeps only in-frame clones here, not all; method: immunoSEQ multiplex PCR. The sample lists 80,000 to 100,000 clones, over 80% seen once, with under 2% in the top ten. Material for sequencing was peripheral blood mononuclear cells (PBMCs). The receptors were sampled from a woman between 18 and 29 years old.

This CDR3 is CASSQEGWQGVTGANVLTF. The CDR3 bases are TGCGCCAGCAGCCAAGAGGGCTGGCAGGGAGTAACTGGGGCCAACGTCCTGACTTTC. V gene TRBV4-1 combines with J gene TRBJ2-6; the D gene could be TRBD1 or TRBD2 (5 bases each). Germline CDR1 and CDR2: MGHRA and YSYEKL. Trimming removed 0 bases from V and 2 bases from J, with 17 bases in between. The CDR3 is 19 residues long.

The chain is built from TRBV4-1 and TRBJ2-2, with D tentatively TRBD1 (6 bases). V was cut by 4 bases and J by 1 base, with 19 bases left in between. Germline CDR1 reads MGHRA; CDR2 reads YSYEKL. CDR3 length: 18 amino acids. The CDR3 DNA is TGCGCCAGCAGCCCTCCATTGACAGGCCTAGGGAACACCGGGGAGCTGTTTTTT. Translating it yields CASSPPLTGLGNTGELFF.

This clone was detected only a few times. V is TRBV28 and J is TRBJ1-2; D remains ambiguous. In germline, CDR1 is MDHEN, CDR2 SYDVKM. CDR3 length: 13 amino acids. With 0 bases removed from V and 8 bases from J, the gap between germline ends came to 10 bases. For the CDR3, the DNA is TGTGCCAGCAGTTTATGGCAATCCGGAGGCTACACCTTC. Translation gives CASSLWQSGGYTF.

The chain uses TRBV7-8 and TRBJ2-2, with D possibly TRBD1 on 6 matching bases. Trimming took 3 bases from V and 0 from J, leaving 8 bases between them. This CDR3 is 15 amino acids long. Germline loops: CDR1 SGHVS, CDR2 FQNEAQ. CDR3 protein: CASSFQGSNTGELFF. The CDR3 region has the DNA TGTGCCAGCAGCTTTCAGGGGTCGAACACCGGGGAGCTGTTTTTT.

The rearrangement joins TRBV7-9 to TRBJ2-2; the D is unclear. V was cut by 1 base and J by 7 bases, with 13 bases left in between. The CDR3 is made up of 15 amino acids. Per germline, CDR1 SEHNR and CDR2 FQNEAQ (reference sequence). The CDR3: CASSLEGPLHGELFF. DNA of the CDR3: TGTGCCAGCAGCTTAGAAGGCCCATTGCACGGGGAGCTGTTTTTT.

The chain is built from TRBV9 and TRBJ1-6; D not resolved. The length of the CDR3 is 15 residues. Germline V gene sequence: CDR1 SGDLS, CDR2 YYNGEE. Trimming removed 0 bases at V and 7 bases at J, with 11 bases between. The CDR3 nucleotides read TGTGCCAGCAGCGTAGAGGCAGGAGGGAATTCACCCCTCCACTTT. This gives the protein CASSVEAGGNSPLHF.

The V gene is TRBV30, the J gene TRBJ1-6; possibly TRBD1 for D (5 bases). CDR3 length: 15 residues. V lost 2 bases, J lost 5 bases, and 13 bases lay in between. Looked up from germline, CDR1 is GTSNPN and CDR2 is SVGIG (reference sequence). The DNA of the CDR3 is TGTGCCTGGAGTTTTTCAGGGATTAATAATTCACCCCTCCACTTT. Translating it yields CAWSFSGINNSPLHF.

The gene calls are TRBV5-1 and TRBJ1-5, with 7 bases aligning to TRBD1. Trimming removed 4 bases from V and 3 bases from J; junction bases left unmatched: 4. The CDR3 runs 14 residues. Germline V gene sequence: CDR1 SGHRS, CDR2 YFSETQ. The CDR3 region has the DNA TGCGCCAGCAGCACAGGGACAGCCAATCAGCCCCAGCATTTT. It specifies CASSTGTANQPQHF.

The V gene is TRBV27, the J gene TRBJ2-1; TRBD2 aligns across 11 bases. V lost 8 bases and J lost 2; bases outside the gene matches: 2. The germline V gene has CDR1 MNHEY and CDR2 SMNVEV (reference sequence). The CDR3 totals 14 residues. The CDR3 coding sequence is TGTGCCAGCGTAGCGGGAGGGACCTACAATGAGCAGTTCTTC. It translates to CASVAGGTYNEQFF.

The rearrangement links TRBV10-3 to TRBJ2-1, with D perhaps TRBD2 (6 bases). With 6 bases removed from V and 5 bases from J, the gap between germline ends came to 11 bases. The CDR3 spans 13 residues. In germline, CDR1 is ENHRY, CDR2 SYGVKD. The CDR3 region has the DNA TGTGCCATCAGGGGGACTGAAAACAATGAGCAGTTCTTC. It encodes CAIRGTENNEQFF.

This clone was picked up one time. V usage is TRBV7-8 and J usage is TRBJ1-2, with TRBD1 matching over 9 bases. The V gene's germline CDR1 is SGHVS and CDR2 FQNEAQ. The CDR3 extends over 14 amino acids. V lost 4 bases and J lost 3; bases outside the gene matches: 3. The CDR3 spells CASSSDRGDYGYTF. DNA for the CDR3: TGTGCCAGCAGCTCCGACAGGGGGGACTATGGCTACACCTTC.

This clone appeared once. The chain couples TRBV21-1 to TRBJ1-5. TRBV21-1 is noted as a pseudogene. The CDR3 spans 15 residues. CDR3 sequence reads: CASSKYRELHQPQHF. The CDR3 nucleotides are TGTGCCAGCAGCAAATACCGTGAGCTCCATCAGCCCCAGCATTTT.

This chain links TRBV4-1 with TRBJ1-5, with 8 bases matching TRBD1. This CDR3 comprises 16 residues. V was pared by 0 bases and J by 3 bases, with 4 bases of the junction left unmatched. CDR1 and CDR2 (germline): MGHRA, YSYEKL. The CDR3: CASSQDADRDNQPQHF. The CDR3 DNA reads as TGCGCCAGCAGCCAAGATGCGGACAGGGACAATCAGCCCCAGCATTTT.

The chain combines TRBV5-1 with TRBJ2-2; D is possibly TRBD1 or TRBD2 (5 bases each). CDR3 size: 13 residues. V lost 7 bases and J 0 bases, leaving 7 bases between the germline ends. CDR1 and CDR2 from the germline V gene are SGHRS and YFSETQ. CDR3 sequence reads: CASWGTNTGELFF. The CDR3 coding sequence is TGCGCCAGCTGGGGGACGAACACCGGGGAGCTGTTTTTT.

The J gene is TRBJ2-4, the V gene TRBV5-4; no clear D gene. V was clipped by 0 bases and J by 0 bases, with 4 bases between them. This CDR3 has 14 residues. Germline V gene lookup returns CDR1 SGHNT and CDR2 YYREEE (reference sequence). CDR3 DNA: TGTGCCAGCAGCTTGGCAGGAGCCAAAAACATTCAGTACTTC. Translated: CASSLAGAKNIQYF.

The chain's CDR3 is CAWDSRSGTGRAYNEQFF. The CDR3 DNA follows: TGTGCCTGGGACTCCCGGTCCGGGACAGGGAGGGCCTACAATGAGCAGTTCTTC. The chain uses TRBV30 and TRBJ2-1; 9 bases are shared with TRBD1. After removal of 5 bases from V and 2 bases from J, the junction contained 16 bases not matched to a gene. Germline CDR1 GTSNPN, CDR2 SVGIG (reference sequence). This CDR3 spans 18 amino acids.

V and J are TRBV27 and TRBJ2-2; D may be TRBD1 or TRBD2 (6 bases each). The ends were cut back, 7 bases at V and 0 bases at J, with 9 bases in the middle. The CDR3 is 14 residues long. Germline-derived CDR1 and CDR2 are MNHEY and SMNVEV (reference sequence). The CDR3 reads CASTGAPNTGELFF. In DNA, the CDR3 is TGTGCCAGCACGGGGGCCCCGAACACCGGGGAGCTGTTTTTT.

This chain links TRBV6-1 with TRBJ2-7, with TRBD2 identical over 10 bases. V lost 1 base, J lost 5 bases, and 5 bases stayed unmatched. Germline assignment: CDR1 MNHNS and CDR2 SASEGT. This CDR3 region has 15 residues. The CDR3 DNA is TGTGCCAGCAGTGAAGGAGCGGGAGGGTGGAACGAGCAGTACTTC. Amino acids: CASSEGAGGWNEQYF.

This clone appeared a few times. V and J are TRBV6-4 and TRBJ2-3, with D maybe TRBD1 (5 bases). There are 13 residues in the CDR3. V was cut by 4 bases and J by 2 bases, with 7 bases left in between. Per the germline V gene, CDR1 is MRHNA and CDR2 is SNTAGT. Here the CDR3 DNA reads TGTGCCAGCAGTGTGGACACCACAGATACGCAGTATTTT. Protein product: CASSVDTTDTQYF.

J is TRBJ1-2 and V is TRBV28; perhaps TRBD1 as D (5 bases). The CDR3 covers 14 residues. Germline V gene sequence: CDR1 MDHEN, CDR2 SYDVKM. The V and J ends lost 2 bases and 4 bases respectively, with 11 bases between them. The DNA of the CDR3 is TGTGCCAGCAGTTTAGGCGGGGCGAGCTATGGCTACACCTTC. This codes for CASSLGGASYGYTF.

The rearrangement uses TRBV19 and TRBJ2-7, with TRBD2 matching over 9 bases. The germline gives CDR1 LNHDA, CDR2 SQIVND (reference sequence). This CDR3 region has 16 residues. V trimming: 4 bases; J trimming: 3 bases; junction bases outside the gene matches: 10. The CDR3: CASSTSILAGFYEQYF. CDR3 nucleotide sequence: TGTGCCAGTAGTACTTCGATTCTAGCGGGATTCTACGAGCAGTACTTC.

The rearrangement links TRBV28 to TRBJ1-2, with 9 positions matching TRBD1. The germline CDR1 and CDR2 sequences are MDHEN and SYDVKM. The CDR3 is 16 amino acids. With V trimmed by 8 bases and J by 5 bases, 15 bases remained unmatched. The CDR3: CASSLPGTGSLYGYTF. CDR3 DNA sequence: TGTGCCAGCTCTTTGCCCGGGACAGGGTCATTATATGGCTACACCTTC.

V usage is TRBV6-5 and J usage is TRBJ2-5; no firm D call. Germline V gene sequence: CDR1 MNHEY, CDR2 SVGAGI. The CDR3 is 13 amino acids. The germline V and J ends were trimmed by 2 bases and 5 bases, with 9 bases remaining between them. CDR3 coding DNA: TGTGCCAGCAGTTACAGGGTTCGGGAGACCCAGTACTTC. It codes for CASSYRVRETQYF.

This clone was seen a handful of times. At one end, the junction sequence differs from germline, possibly due to a read error. The chain links TRBV12-5 to TRBJ2-7; D uncertain. The CDR3 totals 12 residues. Germline V gene data show CDR1 as LGHNT and CDR2 as FRNRAP. The CDR3 here is CASGLGLREQYF. The CDR3 nucleotides are TGTGCTAGTGGATTGGGTCTTCGCGAGCAGTACTTC.

This clone was recorded once. V gene TRBV9 combines with J gene TRBJ2-1; tentative D call: TRBD2 (6 bases). This CDR3 is built from 12 residues. The V gene's germline CDR1 is SGDLS and CDR2 YYNGEE. Trimming pared 4 bases from V and 9 bases from J, leaving 11 bases between. The CDR3 nucleotides are TGTGCCAGCAGCCCCCACGGGGGTGAGCAGTTCTTC. Residues: CASSPHGGEQFF.

This clone was picked up one time. The rearrangement joins TRBV28 to TRBJ2-3; 11 nucleotides line up with TRBD2. Germline V gene data show CDR1 as MDHEN and CDR2 as SYDVKM. V was clipped by 7 bases and J by 3 bases; unmatched bases: 18. The CDR3 has 19 residues. The CDR3 reads CASNMTPGLAAHGTDTQYF. The CDR3 nucleotides read TGTGCCAGCAACATGACCCCGGGACTAGCGGCCCACGGTACAGATACGCAGTATTTT.

The rearrangement joins TRBV9 to TRBJ2-3; 7 bases are shared with TRBD1. The CDR3 has 16 residues. CDR1 SGDLS and CDR2 YYNGEE come from the germline V gene. The V and J ends lost 0 bases and 4 bases, in that order; junction bases with no gene match: 8. The CDR3 nucleotides are TGTGCCAGCAGCGTAGAAAGGACAGGATTGGCAGATACGCAGTATTTT. Its protein is CASSVERTGLADTQYF. The whole variable domain, filled in from reference TRBV9 and TRBJ2-3, reads DSGVTQTPKHLITATGQRVTLRCSPRSGDLSVYWYQQSLDQGLQFLIQYYNGEERAKGNILERFSAQQFPDLHSELNLSSLELGDSALYFCASSVERTGLADTQYFGPGTRLTVL.